Each of the 3 T cell receptor beta chains below was sequenced from the same sample in a study of blood T cell repertoires in COVID-19. The table came from immunoSEQ multiplex PCR; TCRdb's copy has only in-frame clones and leaves some out. The sample includes fewer than 350,000 clones, around 85% of them seen just once. The sequenced sample consisted of PBMCs or T cells enriched from blood (not recorded which). Source of these receptors: a woman aged 50 to 60 who had recovered from COVID-19.

The J gene is TRBJ1-1, the V gene TRBV11-1, with TRBD1 matching over 7 bases. CDR3 length: 15 residues. Germline CDR1 is SGHAT and CDR2 is FQDESV (reference sequence). Trimming at V came to 0 bases and at J to 4 bases, leaving 5 bases not matched to a gene. CDR3 region: CASSLAEGAGTEAFF. The CDR3 DNA sequence: TGTGCCAGCAGCTTAGCTGAGGGGGCAGGCACTGAAGCTTTCTTT.

CDR3 in amino acids: CASSHIPGQGPMNTEAFF. The DNA for the CDR3 is TGTGCCAGCAGCCATATACCGGGACAGGGGCCGATGAACACTGAAGCTTTCTTT. This chain links TRBV4-2 with TRBJ1-1; 10 bases agree with TRBD1. V shed 3 bases, J shed 0 bases, and the junction held 10 bases outside the gene matches. Germline CDR1 and CDR2: LGHNA and YNFKEQ. The CDR3 extends over 18 amino acids.

CDR3 region: CASSKTGVQSPLHF. The DNA for the CDR3 is TGTGCCAGCAGCAAAACAGGGGTTCAGTCACCCCTCCACTTT. The gene calls are TRBV11-1 and TRBJ1-6; 7 bases are a match to TRBD1. The germline gives CDR1 SGHAT, CDR2 FQDESV (reference sequence). V gave up 5 bases and J gave up 10 bases; unmatched junction bases: 8. The length of the CDR3 is 14 residues.